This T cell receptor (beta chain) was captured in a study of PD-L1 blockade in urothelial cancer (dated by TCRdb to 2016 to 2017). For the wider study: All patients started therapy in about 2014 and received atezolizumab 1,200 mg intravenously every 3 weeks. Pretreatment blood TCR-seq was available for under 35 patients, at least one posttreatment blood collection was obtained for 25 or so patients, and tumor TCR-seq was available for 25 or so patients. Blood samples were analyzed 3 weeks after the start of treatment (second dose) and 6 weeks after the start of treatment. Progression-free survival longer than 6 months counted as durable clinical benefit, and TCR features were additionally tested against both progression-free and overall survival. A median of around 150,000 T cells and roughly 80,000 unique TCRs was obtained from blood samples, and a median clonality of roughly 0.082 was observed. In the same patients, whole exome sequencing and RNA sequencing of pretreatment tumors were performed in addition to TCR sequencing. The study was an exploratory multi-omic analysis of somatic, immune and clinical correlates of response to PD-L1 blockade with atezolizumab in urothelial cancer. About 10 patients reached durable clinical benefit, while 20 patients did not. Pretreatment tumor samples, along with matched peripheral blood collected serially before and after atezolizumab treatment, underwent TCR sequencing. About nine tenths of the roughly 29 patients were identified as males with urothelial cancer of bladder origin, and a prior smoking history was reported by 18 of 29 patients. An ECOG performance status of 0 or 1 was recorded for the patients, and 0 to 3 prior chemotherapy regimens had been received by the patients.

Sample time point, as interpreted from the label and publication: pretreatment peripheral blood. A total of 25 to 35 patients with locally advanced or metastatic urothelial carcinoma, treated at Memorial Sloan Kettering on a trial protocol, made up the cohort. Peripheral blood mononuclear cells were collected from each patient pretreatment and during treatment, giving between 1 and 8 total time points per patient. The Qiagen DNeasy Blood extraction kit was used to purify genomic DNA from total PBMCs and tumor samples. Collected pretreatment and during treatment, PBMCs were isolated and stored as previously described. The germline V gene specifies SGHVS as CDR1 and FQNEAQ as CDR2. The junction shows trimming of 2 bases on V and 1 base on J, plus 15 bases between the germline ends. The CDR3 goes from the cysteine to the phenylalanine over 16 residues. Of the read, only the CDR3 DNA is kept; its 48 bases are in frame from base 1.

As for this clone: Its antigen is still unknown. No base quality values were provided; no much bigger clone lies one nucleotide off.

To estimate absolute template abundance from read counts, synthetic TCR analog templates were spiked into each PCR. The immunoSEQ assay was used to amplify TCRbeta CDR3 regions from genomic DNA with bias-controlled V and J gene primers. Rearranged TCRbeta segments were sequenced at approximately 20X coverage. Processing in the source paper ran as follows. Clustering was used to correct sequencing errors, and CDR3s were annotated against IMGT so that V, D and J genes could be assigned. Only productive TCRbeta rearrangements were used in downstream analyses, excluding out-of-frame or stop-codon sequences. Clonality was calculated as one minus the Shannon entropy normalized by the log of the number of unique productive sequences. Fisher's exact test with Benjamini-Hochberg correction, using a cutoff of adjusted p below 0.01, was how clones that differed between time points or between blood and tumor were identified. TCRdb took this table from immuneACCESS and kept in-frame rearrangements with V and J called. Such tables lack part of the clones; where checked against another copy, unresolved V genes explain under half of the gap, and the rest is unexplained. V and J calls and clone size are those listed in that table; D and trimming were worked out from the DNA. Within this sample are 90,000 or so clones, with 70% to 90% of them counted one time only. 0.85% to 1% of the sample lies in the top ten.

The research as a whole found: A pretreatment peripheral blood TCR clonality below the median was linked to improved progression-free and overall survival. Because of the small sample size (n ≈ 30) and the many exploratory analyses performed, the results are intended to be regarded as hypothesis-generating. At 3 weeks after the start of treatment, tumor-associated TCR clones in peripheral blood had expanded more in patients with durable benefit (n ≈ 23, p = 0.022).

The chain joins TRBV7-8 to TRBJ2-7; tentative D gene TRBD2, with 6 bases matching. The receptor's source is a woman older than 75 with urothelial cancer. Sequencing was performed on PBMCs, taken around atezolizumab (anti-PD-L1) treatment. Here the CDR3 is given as CASSLRVGRSSYEQYF. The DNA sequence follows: TGTGCCAGCAGCTTACGGGTAGGGAGGTCGTCCTACGAGCAGTACTTC. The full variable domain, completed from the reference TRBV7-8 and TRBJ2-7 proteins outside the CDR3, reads GAGVSQSPRYKVAKRGQDVALRCDPISGHVSLFWYQQALGQGPEFLTYFQNEAQLDKSGLPSDRFFAERPEGSVSTLKIQRTQQEDSAVYLCASSLRVGRSSYEQYFGPGTRLTVT.